Each of the 17 T cell receptor beta chains below was sequenced from the same sample in a study of blood T cell repertoires in COVID-19. Assay: immunoSEQ multiplex PCR; the TCRdb copy retains only in-frame clones and omits some. Of over 200,000 clones listed, around four fifths are singletons. What was sequenced was peripheral blood. Receptors originate from a woman aged 45-59 years with acute or convalescent COVID-19.

The table lists this clone with a count of one. The chain has TRBV7-2 and TRBJ2-1; 8 nucleotides agree with TRBD2. Germline V CDR1 and CDR2: SGHTA, FQGNSA. This CDR3 is built from 14 residues. Trimming at V came to 5 bases and at J to 6 bases, leaving 6 bases not matched to a gene. The DNA for the CDR3 is TGTGCCAGCAGCCCCAGGGCGGGAGGCAATGAGCAGTTCTTC. It specifies CASSPRAGGNEQFF. Full variable domain (rest looked up from reference TRBV7-2 and TRBJ2-1): GAGVSQSPSNKVTEKGKDVELRCDPISGHTALYWYRQSLGQGLEFLIYFQGNSAPDKSGLPSDRFSAERTGGSVSTLTIQRTQQEDSAVYLCASSPRAGGNEQFFGPGTRLTVL.

The chain links TRBV5-4 to TRBJ2-1; TRBD2 matches at 12 bases. The CDR3 sequence is 15 residues long. The germline CDR1 and CDR2 sequences are SGHNT and YYREEE (reference sequence). J was trimmed by 3 bases and V by 4 bases; bases with no gene match: 2. The CDR3: CASSTSGRSYNEQFF. In nucleotides, the CDR3 is TGTGCCAGCAGCACTAGCGGGAGGAGCTACAATGAGCAGTTCTTC.

V gene TRBV6-2 or TRBV6-3 combines with J gene TRBJ2-7; D call uncertain. CDR1 and CDR2 (germline): MNHEY, SVGEGT. V was trimmed by 4 bases and J by 3 bases, leaving 7 bases between them. CDR3 length: 12 amino acids. The DNA of the CDR3 is TGTGCCAGCAGTTGGTCGGGCTACGAGCAGTACTTC. It codes for CASSWSGYEQYF.

This clone was detected only a few times. V is TRBV7-9 and J is TRBJ2-1; possible D gene TRBD1, 5 bases. The CDR3 extends over 14 amino acids. Between the trimmed V and J ends, which lost 5 bases and 3 bases, there was a span of 11 bases. Looked up from germline, CDR1 is SEHNR and CDR2 is FQNEAQ (reference sequence). The CDR3 region is CASSPWTSYNEQFF. For the CDR3, the DNA is TGTGCCAGCAGCCCATGGACAAGCTACAATGAGCAGTTCTTC.

This chain uses TRBV5-1 with TRBJ2-7, with 10 bases fitting TRBD1. The CDR3 has 17 residues. Germline-derived CDR1 and CDR2 are SGHRS and YFSETQ. The V segment lost 2 bases and the J segment 6 bases; nucleotides outside the gene matches: 14. The CDR3 DNA is TGCGCCAGCAGCTTAGCCCCGGGACAGGGGTTCGGTGGCGAGCAGTACTTC. Amino acids: CASSLAPGQGFGGEQYF.

The chain employs TRBV15 and TRBJ1-4; TRBD1 is a possible D gene (6 bases). V lost 0 bases, J lost 14 bases, and 13 bases lay in between. The CDR3 spans 13 residues. Germline values: CDR1 LNHNV, CDR2 YYDKDF (reference sequence). This chain's CDR3 is CATSRETRGSLFF. As DNA, the CDR3 is TGTGCCACCAGCAGAGAAACCAGGGGTTCTCTGTTTTTT.

J is TRBJ2-7 and V is TRBV14; D may be TRBD1 (6 bases). The germline V gene has CDR1 SGHDN and CDR2 FVKESK. This CDR3 spans 14 amino acids. Trimming took off 7 bases at V and 2 bases at J, with 15 bases between the two ends. The CDR3 reads CASTSYRDPYEQYF. The CDR3 DNA is TGTGCCAGCACCTCCTACAGGGACCCCTACGAGCAGTACTTC.

This rearrangement joins TRBV7-2 to TRBJ2-5; D uncertain. V was shortened by 7 bases and J by 5 bases, with 8 bases between the two germline ends. There are 11 residues in the CDR3. CDR1 and CDR2 from the germline V gene are SGHTA and FQGNSA. Here the CDR3 reads CASILQETQYF. As DNA, the CDR3 is TGTGCCAGCATCCTACAGGAGACCCAGTACTTC.

The chain is built from TRBV2 and TRBJ2-7; 7 nucleotides align to TRBD2. Germline assignment: CDR1 SNHLY and CDR2 FYNNEI. Trimming cost V 6 bases and J 9 bases; bases outside gene matches: 8. CDR3 length: 12 residues. Here the CDR3 DNA reads TGTGCCAGCAGCGCCGGGGGGAGGGGGCAGTACTTC. This codes for CASSAGGRGQYF.

V is TRBV18 and J is TRBJ2-6, with D possibly matching TRBD1 (5 bases). CDR1 is KGHSH, CDR2 LQKENI, per germline. Trimming stripped 3 bases from V and 0 bases from J, with 9 bases between. The CDR3 is 16 residues long. Here the CDR3 reads CASSPSGLSGANVLTF. The CDR3, as DNA: TGTGCCAGCTCACCTTCAGGGCTCTCTGGGGCCAACGTCCTGACTTTC. The whole variable domain, filled in from reference TRBV18 and TRBJ2-6, reads NAGVMQNPRHLVRRRGQEARLRCSPMKGHSHVYWYRQLPEEGLKFMVYLQKENIIDESGMPKERFSAEFPKEGPSILRIQQVVRGDSAAYFCASSPSGLSGANVLTFGAGSRLTVL.

The rearrangement links TRBV5-6 to TRBJ1-6, with TRBD1 matching 8 bases. Trimming cost V 0 bases and J 15 bases; bases outside gene matches: 14. The CDR3 covers 16 residues. The germline gives CDR1 SGHDT, CDR2 YYEEEE. Here the CDR3 DNA reads TGTGCCAGCAGCTTGGTCGCTGGACAGGGCAGGAGAGGCCTCCACTTT. Translated: CASSLVAGQGRRGLHF.

The chain has TRBV28 and TRBJ1-1; D ambiguous. V was trimmed by 6 bases and J by 0 bases, leaving 14 bases between them. The V gene's germline CDR1 is MDHEN and CDR2 SYDVKM. CDR3 size: 15 residues. The CDR3 nucleotides are TGTGCCAGCAGAGACATTACAGATATGAACACTGAAGCTTTCTTT. This sequence encodes CASRDITDMNTEAFF.

This chain joins TRBV19 and TRBJ2-3; 9 bases are shared with TRBD1. The germline V gene has CDR1 LNHDA and CDR2 SQIVND (reference sequence). The CDR3 has 16 residues. The ends lost 4 bases at V and 7 bases at J; junction bases unmatched: 12. The CDR3 DNA sequence: TGTGCCAGTAGTAAGATCCCGGGACAGGGATCAAATACGCAGTATTTT. This translates into CASSKIPGQGSNTQYF.

This clone occurred a few times. The chain combines TRBV24-1 with TRBJ2-7; 10 bases match TRBD2. V was pared by 2 bases and J by 5 bases, with 8 bases of the junction left unmatched. The CDR3 has 16 residues. Germline loops: CDR1 KGHDR, CDR2 SFDVKD. The CDR3: CATSDSPTSGFHEQYF. The DNA for the CDR3 is TGTGCCACCAGTGATTCCCCGACTAGCGGGTTCCACGAGCAGTACTTC.

The chain carries TRBV27 and TRBJ2-7; 12 bases agree with TRBD1. The CDR3 extends over 15 amino acids. V was pared by 8 bases and J by 3 bases, with 8 bases of the junction left unmatched. The germline V gene has CDR1 MNHEY and CDR2 SMNVEV (reference sequence). The CDR3 nucleotides are TGTGCCAGCCGGGGACAGGGGGCGATGGACTACGAGCAGTACTTC. Its protein is CASRGQGAMDYEQYF.

This chain joins TRBV13 and TRBJ1-1; possibly TRBD1 for D (6 bases). V was clipped by 4 bases and J by 6 bases, with 12 bases between them. This CDR3 has 13 amino acids. CDR1 and CDR2 from the germline V gene are PRHDT and FYEKMQ (reference sequence). The CDR3 DNA reads TGTGCCAGCAGCTACGACCACAGGGCTGAAGCTTTCTTT. It codes for CASSYDHRAEAFF.

The genes are TRBV5-4 and TRBJ2-7; perhaps TRBD1 as D (6 bases). CDR1 is SGHNT and CDR2 is YYREEE in the germline V gene (reference sequence). This CDR3 contains 14 residues. Trimming shortened V by 2 bases and J by 2 bases, and 11 bases separated the two germline ends. In DNA, the CDR3 is TGTGCCAGCAGCTTCGGAGACAGGACCTACGAGCAGTACTTC. This encodes CASSFGDRTYEQYF.